Presented here are 27 T cell receptor beta chains from one specimen sequenced in a study of blood T cell repertoires in COVID-19. Repertoires were generated with immunoSEQ multiplex PCR, while TCRdb's copy carries only in-frame clones and drops some. This sample yields 55,000 to 80,000 clones, of which around 80% are seen a single time; around 5% belongs to the top ten. Source material: peripheral blood. These receptors originate from a man aged 50-59 years with active COVID-19.

This chain joins TRBV30 and TRBJ1-3; TRBD1 matches at 7 bases. Losses at the gene ends were 2 bases for V and 8 bases for J; bases not matched to a gene: 15. The CDR3 spans 16 residues. CDR1 is GTSNPN and CDR2 is SVGIG in the germline V gene (reference sequence). The CDR3 nucleotides read TGTGCCTGGAGTATCCGTCGACAGGGTAAGTTTGACACCATATATTTT. It specifies CAWSIRRQGKFDTIYF.

This clone was observed a handful of times. This rearrangement joins TRBV11-3 to TRBJ2-2; TRBD1 agrees at 7 bases. CDR3 length equals 14 residues. V dropped 8 bases and J dropped 2; count of bases not matched to a gene: 5. The germline gives CDR1 SGHNT, CDR2 YENEEA. The CDR3 DNA reads as TGTGCCAGCTCGACAGGGAGTAACACCGGGGAGCTGTTTTTT. Translating gives CASSTGSNTGELFF.

The CDR3 region has the DNA TGCGCCAGCAGCCAAGAAGGGGATGAAAAACTGTTTTTT. This gives the protein CASSQEGDEKLFF. V gene TRBV4-3 combines with J gene TRBJ1-4, with a tentative D call TRBD1 (5 bases). CDR3 length: 13 amino acids. Germline V gives CDR1 LGHNA, CDR2 YSLEER. V was cut by 0 bases and J by 6 bases, with 5 bases left in between.

The chain joins TRBV4-1 to TRBJ2-3; TRBD2 aligns across 9 bases. The germline V gene has CDR1 MGHRA and CDR2 YSYEKL. The CDR3 has 18 amino acids. The junction had 14 bases not matched to a gene; V was cut back by 4 bases and J by 3 bases. CDR3 bases: TGCGCCAGCAGCCTGAGGTTCCCGGCGGGGGGGCCTACAGATACGCAGTATTTT. Its translation is CASSLRFPAGGPTDTQYF.

The chain employs TRBV19 and TRBJ2-7, with 7 bases identical to TRBD1. This CDR3 is 14 amino acids long. Germline CDR1 reads LNHDA; CDR2 reads SQIVND (reference sequence). The V segment lost 5 bases and the J segment 0 bases; nucleotides outside the gene matches: 4. The CDR3 spells CASSVRQGSYEQYF. The CDR3 nucleotides are TGTGCCAGTAGTGTCAGACAGGGCTCCTACGAGCAGTACTTC. The entire variable domain, with the rest obtained from reference TRBV19 and TRBJ2-7, is as follows: DGGITQSPKYLFRKEGQNVTLSCEQNLNHDAMYWYRQDPGQGLRLIYYSQIVNDFQKGDIAEGYSVSREKKESFPLTVTSAQKNPTAFYLCASSVRQGSYEQYFGPGTRLTVT.

The V and J genes are TRBV19 and TRBJ2-3, with TRBD2 as a possible D gene (6 bases). CDR1 LNHDA and CDR2 SQIVND come from the germline V gene (reference sequence). V lost 5 bases and J lost 1, with 10 bases in between. This CDR3 region has 14 residues. The chain's CDR3 is CASSLKRGTDTQYF. The CDR3 DNA follows: TGTGCCAGTAGTCTAAAGCGGGGCACAGATACGCAGTATTTT.

This chain uses TRBV4-1 with TRBJ2-7, with a weak D call TRBD2 (5 bases). The germline V gene has CDR1 MGHRA and CDR2 YSYEKL. The CDR3 extends over 13 amino acids. V was clipped by 4 bases and J by 9 bases, with 16 bases between them. Here the CDR3 DNA reads TGCGCCAGCAGCCCCACGGCGGCGGGTGGGCAGTACTTC. Its protein is CASSPTAAGGQYF.

The rearrangement links TRBV7-9 to TRBJ1-1; 8 nucleotides agree with TRBD1. Trimming took 6 bases from V and 3 from J; bases not matched to a gene: 9. There are 15 residues in the CDR3. Germline CDR1 and CDR2: SEHNR and FQNEAQ (reference sequence). The CDR3 protein is CASSSPGQGDTEAFF. In nucleotides, the CDR3 is TGTGCCAGCAGTTCGCCTGGACAGGGTGACACTGAAGCTTTCTTT. Complete variable domain (other parts from reference TRBV7-9 and TRBJ1-1): DTGVSQNPRHKITKRGQNVTFRCDPISEHNRLYWYRQTLGQGPEFLTYFQNEAQLEKSRLLSDRFSAERPKGSFSTLEIQRTEQGDSAMYLCASSSPGQGDTEAFFGQGTRLTVV.

The chain employs TRBV19 and TRBJ2-1; tentatively, D is TRBD2 (6 bases). The CDR3 extends over 15 amino acids. The germline CDR1 and CDR2 sequences are LNHDA and SQIVND (reference sequence). Trimming took 3 bases from V and 3 from J, leaving 12 bases between them. CDR3 sequence: CASSMGGFYYNEQFF. The CDR3 region has the DNA TGTGCCAGTAGTATGGGGGGTTTTTACTACAATGAGCAGTTCTTC.

The J gene is TRBJ2-7, the V gene TRBV28; 8 nucleotides line up with TRBD2. Germline loops: CDR1 MDHEN, CDR2 SYDVKM. The CDR3 runs 17 residues. With 6 bases clipped from V and 0 bases from J, the junction kept 13 bases outside the gene matches. The CDR3 is CASSPQSGGETSYEQYF. The CDR3 region has the DNA TGTGCCAGCAGCCCCCAATCCGGGGGGGAAACCTCCTACGAGCAGTACTTC.

This clone came up once. The chain uses TRBV28 and TRBJ1-2; D gene unclear. The CDR3 has 15 residues. The V gene lost 5 bases and the J gene lost 2 bases, with 15 bases spanning the gap. Germline-derived CDR1 and CDR2 are MDHEN and SYDVKM. The CDR3 DNA reads as TGTGCCAGCAGTAGCCAGACAAGTTTAAACTATGGCTACACCTTC. As protein: CASSSQTSLNYGYTF.

This clone was detected once. The chain joins TRBV5-5 to TRBJ2-7; 10 nucleotides align to TRBD1. The CDR3 contains 16 residues. V lost 4 bases, J lost 4 bases, and 11 bases stayed unmatched. From germline, CDR1 is SGHKS and CDR2 YYEKEE (reference sequence). The CDR3 DNA follows: TGTGCCAGCAGCCGAATGAGACAGGGGGCTAGTTACGAGCAGTACTTC. It codes for CASSRMRQGASYEQYF.

This clone came up once. The rearrangement links TRBV10-3 to TRBJ1-2, with 10 bases aligning to TRBD1. CDR1 is ENHRY, CDR2 SYGVKD, per germline. This CDR3 spans 15 amino acids. Trimming took 3 bases from V and 2 from J; bases not matched to a gene: 3. The CDR3 bases are TGTGCCATCAGTGATAGGACAGGGGGGAACTATGGCTACACCTTC. It translates to CAISDRTGGNYGYTF.

The gene calls are TRBV7-2 and TRBJ2-7; 9 bases agree with TRBD2. This CDR3 spans 14 amino acids. CDR1 and CDR2 from the germline V gene are SGHTA and FQGNSA. With 7 bases clipped from V and 4 bases from J, the junction kept 8 bases outside the gene matches. The CDR3 sequence is CASTGPSGKYEQYF. In DNA form, the CDR3 reads TGTGCCAGCACCGGTCCTAGCGGGAAATACGAGCAGTACTTC.

V and J are TRBV25-1 and TRBJ2-5; 8 bases fit TRBD2. V trimming: 2 bases; J trimming: 3 bases; junction bases outside the gene matches: 14. Germline V gene data show CDR1 as MGHDK and CDR2 as SYGVNS. This CDR3 spans 18 amino acids. The CDR3 DNA reads TGTGCCAGCAGTGAACTGGGAACCTCGGGAGGGATGGAAGAGACCCAGTACTTC. As protein: CASSELGTSGGMEETQYF.

This rearrangement joins TRBV6-5 to TRBJ2-7; 7 bases map to TRBD1. The CDR3 loop spans 11 amino acids. Germline values: CDR1 MNHEY, CDR2 SVGAGI. V was pared by 9 bases and J by 3 bases, with 2 bases of the junction left unmatched. CDR3 coding DNA: TGTGCCAGTACAGGGGTCTACGAGCAGTACTTC. Its protein is CASTGVYEQYF.

This clone was detected only once. This chain joins TRBV10-3 and TRBJ2-2; 13 bases are shared with TRBD2. V was pared by 6 bases and J by 7 bases, with 11 bases of the junction left unmatched. CDR1 and CDR2 from the germline V gene are ENHRY and SYGVKD. This CDR3 comprises 17 residues. DNA for the CDR3: TGTGCCATCAGCTTTACTAGCGGGGGGGCCGATAACGGGGAGCTGTTTTTT. It encodes CAISFTSGGADNGELFF.

The chain uses TRBV9 and TRBJ1-1, with D hard to call. Trimming took off 3 bases at V and 8 bases at J, with 17 bases between the two ends. Looked up from germline, CDR1 is SGDLS and CDR2 is YYNGEE. This CDR3 is built from 14 residues. CDR3 loop: CASSARKGGNEAFF. The CDR3 nucleotides read TGTGCCAGCAGCGCCAGAAAGGGCGGGAACGAAGCTTTCTTT.

The rearrangement links TRBV18 to TRBJ2-1; 16 positions agree with TRBD2. From germline, CDR1 is KGHSH and CDR2 LQKENI. Trimming removed 0 bases from V and 8 bases from J; junction bases left unmatched: 1. CDR3 length: 16 residues. CDR3 bases: TGTGCCAGCTCACCACCGGGACTAGCGGGGGGGTATGAGCAGTTCTTC. Its translation is CASSPPGLAGGYEQFF.

This clone was picked up one time. The chain has TRBV19 and TRBJ1-2; 9 bases agree with TRBD1. Losses at the gene ends were 0 bases for V and 5 bases for J; bases not matched to a gene: 10. There are 17 residues in the CDR3. Germline assignment: CDR1 LNHDA and CDR2 SQIVND (reference sequence). The chain's CDR3 is CASSIDSHGTGRYGYTF. The CDR3 DNA follows: TGTGCCAGTAGTATAGACTCGCATGGGACAGGGCGTTATGGCTACACCTTC.

The chain combines TRBV20-1 with TRBJ1-2; D gene uncertain. In germline, CDR1 is DFQATT, CDR2 SNEGSKA (reference sequence). V lost 3 bases, J lost 1 base, and 12 bases lay in between. This CDR3 is built from 14 residues. CDR3 DNA sequence: TGCAGTGCTAGTCCCCTGGCCGTTAACTATGGCTACACCTTC. This gives the protein CSASPLAVNYGYTF.

This chain connects TRBV7-2 to TRBJ2-3; 7 nucleotides line up with TRBD2. In germline, CDR1 is SGHTA, CDR2 FQGNSA. V was pared by 2 bases and J by 3 bases, with 5 bases of the junction left unmatched. The CDR3 has 15 residues. CDR3 sequence (DNA): TGTGCCAGCAGCTTAACCGGACTAGGGACAGATACGCAGTATTTT. It yields the protein CASSLTGLGTDTQYF.

The V gene is TRBV5-4, the J gene TRBJ2-1, with TRBD2 identical over 7 bases. With V trimmed by 3 bases and J by 6 bases, 15 bases remained unmatched. Germline V lookup: CDR1 SGHNT, CDR2 YYREEE (reference sequence). This CDR3 is built from 17 residues. In DNA, the CDR3 is TGTGCCAGCAGCTCAGGGACTACAGGTCCCTGGGGCAATGAGCAGTTCTTC. Its protein is CASSSGTTGPWGNEQFF. Together with reference TRBV5-4 and TRBJ2-1, the CDR3 gives the full variable domain: ETGVTQSPTHLIKTRGQQVTLRCSSQSGHNTVSWYQQALGQGPQFIFQYYREEENGRGNFPPRFSGLQFPNYSSELNVNALELDDSALYLCASSSGTTGPWGNEQFFGPGTRLTVL.

The V call is TRBV24-1, the J call TRBJ2-2; 10 positions match TRBD2. V shed 5 bases and J 5 bases; nucleotides not matched to a gene: 1. CDR3 length: 14 amino acids. CDR1 and CDR2 (germline): KGHDR, SFDVKD. The CDR3 sequence is CATSGLAGTGELFF. Here the CDR3 DNA reads TGTGCCACCAGTGGACTAGCGGGTACCGGGGAGCTGTTTTTT.

A few counts support this clone. This chain joins TRBV7-3 and TRBJ2-7; 11 nucleotides align to TRBD1. The CDR3 is made up of 13 amino acids. In germline, CDR1 is SGHTA, CDR2 FQGTGA. Trimming cost V 5 bases and J 4 bases; bases outside gene matches: 1. The CDR3 reads CASSRDRGYEQYF. The CDR3 nucleotides read TGTGCCAGCAGCCGGGACAGGGGGTACGAGCAGTACTTC.

The rearrangement uses TRBV18 and TRBJ2-7, with a tentative D call TRBD1 (5 bases). CDR3 length equals 16 residues. CDR1 is KGHSH and CDR2 is LQKENI in the germline V gene. V lost 3 bases, J lost 6 bases, and 21 bases lay in between. CDR3 residues: CASSPPEAAGPIEQYF. The CDR3 DNA reads TGTGCCAGCTCACCTCCTGAGGCCGCAGGGCCCATCGAGCAGTACTTC.

The genes are TRBV3-1 (or the pseudogene TRBV3-2) and TRBJ2-1, with 9 bases that match TRBD2. The germline V gene encodes CDR1 LGHDT and CDR2 YNNKEL (reference sequence). The ends lost 4 bases at V and 5 bases at J; junction bases unmatched: 0. CDR3 size: 13 residues. This chain's CDR3 is CASSLAGDNEQFF. The CDR3 DNA reads as TGTGCCAGCAGCCTAGCGGGAGACAATGAGCAGTTCTTC.